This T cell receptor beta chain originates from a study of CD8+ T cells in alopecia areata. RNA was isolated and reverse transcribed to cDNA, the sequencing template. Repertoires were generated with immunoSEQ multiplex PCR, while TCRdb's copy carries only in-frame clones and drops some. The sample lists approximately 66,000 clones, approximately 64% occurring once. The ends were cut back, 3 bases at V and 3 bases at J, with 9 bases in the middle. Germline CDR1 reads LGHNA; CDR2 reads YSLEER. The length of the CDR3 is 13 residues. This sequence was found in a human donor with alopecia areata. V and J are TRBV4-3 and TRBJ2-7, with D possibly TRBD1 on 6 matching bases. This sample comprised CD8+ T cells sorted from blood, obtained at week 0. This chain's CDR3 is CASSQNRVYEQYF. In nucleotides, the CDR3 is TGCGCCAGCAGCCAGAACAGGGTCTACGAGCAGTACTTC.